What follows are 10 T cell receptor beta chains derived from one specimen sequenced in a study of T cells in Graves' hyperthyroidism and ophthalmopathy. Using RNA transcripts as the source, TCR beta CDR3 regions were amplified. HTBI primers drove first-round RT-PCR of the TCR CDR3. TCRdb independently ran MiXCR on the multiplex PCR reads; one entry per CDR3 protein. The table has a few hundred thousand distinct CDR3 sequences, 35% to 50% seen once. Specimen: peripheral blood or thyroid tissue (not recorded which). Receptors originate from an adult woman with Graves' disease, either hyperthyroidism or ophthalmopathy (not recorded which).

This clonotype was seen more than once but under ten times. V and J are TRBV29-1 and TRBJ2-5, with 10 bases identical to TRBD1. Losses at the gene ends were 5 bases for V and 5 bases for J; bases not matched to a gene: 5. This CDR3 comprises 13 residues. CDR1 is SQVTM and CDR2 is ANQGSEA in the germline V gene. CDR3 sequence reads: CSVRGQGLETQYF. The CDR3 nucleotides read TGCAGCGTTAGGGGACAGGGGTTGGAGACCCAGTACTTC.

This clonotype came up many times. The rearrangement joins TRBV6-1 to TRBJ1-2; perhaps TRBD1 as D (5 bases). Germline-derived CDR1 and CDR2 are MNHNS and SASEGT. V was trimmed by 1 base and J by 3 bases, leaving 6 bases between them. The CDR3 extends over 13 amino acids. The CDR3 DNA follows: TGTGCCAGCAGTGAAGGGGGGGACTATGGCTACACCTTC. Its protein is CASSEGGDYGYTF.

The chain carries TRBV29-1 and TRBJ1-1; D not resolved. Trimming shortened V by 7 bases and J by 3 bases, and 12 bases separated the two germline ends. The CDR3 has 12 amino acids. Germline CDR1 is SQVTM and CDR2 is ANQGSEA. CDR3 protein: CSGRTSDTEAFF. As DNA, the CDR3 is TGCAGCGGAAGAACATCGGACACTGAAGCTTTCTTT. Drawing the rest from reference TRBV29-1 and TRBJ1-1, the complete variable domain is SAVISQKPSRDICQRGTSLTIQCQVDSQVTMMFWYRQQPGQSLTLIATANQGSEATYESGFVIDKFPISRPNLTFSTLTVSNMSPEDSSIYLCSGRTSDTEAFFGQGTRLTVV.

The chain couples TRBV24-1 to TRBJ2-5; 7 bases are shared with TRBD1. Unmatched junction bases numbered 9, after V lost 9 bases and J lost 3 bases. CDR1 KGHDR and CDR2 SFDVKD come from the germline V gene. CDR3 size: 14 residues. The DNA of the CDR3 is TGTGCCACCGCCGAAGGGGACAGTGAAGAGACCCAGTACTTC. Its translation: CATAEGDSEETQYF.

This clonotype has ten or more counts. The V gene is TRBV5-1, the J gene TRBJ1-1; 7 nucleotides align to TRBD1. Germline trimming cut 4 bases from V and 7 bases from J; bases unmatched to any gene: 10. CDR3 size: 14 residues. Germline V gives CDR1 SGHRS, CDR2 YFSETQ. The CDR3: CASSPQGTAGEAFF. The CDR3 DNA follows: TGCGCCAGCAGCCCTCAAGGGACAGCGGGTGAAGCTTTCTTT.

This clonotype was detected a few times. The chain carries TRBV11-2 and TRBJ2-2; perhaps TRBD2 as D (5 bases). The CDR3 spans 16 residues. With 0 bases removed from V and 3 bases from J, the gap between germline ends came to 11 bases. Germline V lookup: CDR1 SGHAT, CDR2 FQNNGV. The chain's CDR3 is CASSLDWAGDTGELFF. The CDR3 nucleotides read TGTGCCAGCAGCTTAGATTGGGCGGGCGACACCGGGGAGCTGTTTTTT.

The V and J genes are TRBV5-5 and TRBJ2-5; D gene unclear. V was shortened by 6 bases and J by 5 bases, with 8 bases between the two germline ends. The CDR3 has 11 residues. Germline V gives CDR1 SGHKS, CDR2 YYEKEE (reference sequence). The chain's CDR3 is CASNVAETQYF. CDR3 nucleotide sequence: TGTGCCAGCAACGTCGCGGAGACCCAGTACTTC.

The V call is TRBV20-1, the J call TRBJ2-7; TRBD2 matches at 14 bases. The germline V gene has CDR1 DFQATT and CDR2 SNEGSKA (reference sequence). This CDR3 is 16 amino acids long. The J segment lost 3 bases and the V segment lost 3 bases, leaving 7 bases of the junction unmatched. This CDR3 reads CSASPVGTSGSYEQYF. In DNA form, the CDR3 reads TGCAGTGCTAGCCCCGTCGGGACTAGCGGGAGCTACGAGCAGTACTTC.

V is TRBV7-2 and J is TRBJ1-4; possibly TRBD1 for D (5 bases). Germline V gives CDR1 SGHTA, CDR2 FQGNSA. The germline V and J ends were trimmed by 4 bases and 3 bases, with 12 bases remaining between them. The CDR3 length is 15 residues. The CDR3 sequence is CASSWTGTSNEKLFF. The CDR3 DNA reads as TGTGCCAGCAGCTGGACCGGGACCTCTAATGAAAAACTGTTTTTT.

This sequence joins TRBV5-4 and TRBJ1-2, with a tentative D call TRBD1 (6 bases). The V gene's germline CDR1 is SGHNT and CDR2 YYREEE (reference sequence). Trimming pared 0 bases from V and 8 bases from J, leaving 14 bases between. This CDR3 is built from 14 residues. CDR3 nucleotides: TGTGCCAGCAGCTTGGCGGGGGCCCAGGGGGGCTACACCTTC. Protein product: CASSLAGAQGGYTF.